This TCR beta chain was identified during a study of T cells after yellow fever vaccination. Study-wide findings and caveats: It was the secondary response that reached its peak faster, day 5 versus 15, but it was weaker.

Template switching with 5'RACE generated the TCR cDNA and added a universal primer site and UMIs. TCRdb ran MiXCR on the 5' RACE reads and lists one entry per CDR3 protein. The repertoire has 510,000 or so distinct CDR3 sequences, 15% to 20% of them found once; the top ten carry 13% to 15%. This clonotype was found a few times. No antigen is known for it. Deletions cut 0 bases from V and 6 bases from J, with 13 bases between. The CDR3 consists of 15 residues. Per germline, CDR1 SGHRS and CDR2 YFSETQ. This chain links TRBV5-1 with TRBJ2-1; perhaps TRBD2 as D (5 bases). The receptor's source is a man aged 25 to 45 who received the YFV17D yellow fever vaccine. The sequencing used PBMCs, collected 15 days after the yellow fever booster vaccination. The CDR3 is CASSLAPLGGNEQFF. CDR3 bases: TGCGCCAGCAGCTTGGCCCCACTAGGTGGCAATGAGCAGTTCTTC.